The 13 T cell receptor beta chains in this list originate from one sample, sequenced in a study of blood T cell repertoires in COVID-19 (dated by TCRdb to between 2020 and 2021). Library construction relied on the immunoSEQ multiplex PCR assay. TCRdb stores this immuneACCESS table with in-frame sequences only. Part of the clones is absent; in the studies checked, under half of the shortfall reflects unresolved V genes, and no reason is known for the rest. Recorded for this sample are tens of thousands of clones; about 90% of them occurred a single time. Roughly 13% of the sample is in the top ten clones. The sequenced material came from peripheral blood. These receptors were taken from a human donor with active COVID-19. The donor label of this sample is uncertain.

This sequence joins TRBV5-1 and TRBJ1-1; D may be TRBD1 (6 bases). The CDR3 length is 14 residues. Germline V gene lookup returns CDR1 SGHRS and CDR2 YFSETQ. V lost 3 bases to trimming and J lost 0 bases, with 9 bases between them. The CDR3 is CASSSTGLNTEAFF. CDR3 bases: TGCGCCAGCAGCTCAACAGGGCTGAACACTGAAGCTTTCTTT.

The rearrangement joins TRBV4-3 to TRBJ2-2; 9 bases line up with TRBD1. V was clipped by 1 base and J by 1 base; unmatched bases: 7. The germline V gene has CDR1 LGHNA and CDR2 YSLEER. The CDR3 covers 18 residues. The CDR3 sequence: CASSQGIWDRENTGELFF. The CDR3, as DNA: TGCGCCAGCAGCCAAGGAATCTGGGACAGGGAGAACACCGGGGAGCTGTTTTTT.

The rearrangement joins TRBV10-3 to TRBJ2-5; D might be TRBD2 (5 bases). This CDR3 has 13 amino acids. The germline V and J ends were trimmed by 11 bases and 1 base, with 14 bases remaining between them. Germline CDR1 is ENHRY and CDR2 is SYGVKD. The CDR3 region has the DNA TGTGCCGTTCTAGCTAACCTCCAAGAGACCCAGTACTTC. The encoded protein is CAVLANLQETQYF.

The chain employs TRBV24-1 and TRBJ2-4, with 7 bases fitting TRBD2. The J segment lost 10 bases and the V segment lost 4 bases, leaving 9 bases of the junction unmatched. The length of the CDR3 is 14 residues. Germline loops: CDR1 KGHDR, CDR2 SFDVKD. The CDR3 loop reads CATSDLGGSGIQYF. The CDR3, as DNA: TGTGCCACCAGTGACTTGGGGGGGAGTGGGATTCAGTACTTC.

V is TRBV5-1 and J is TRBJ2-3; 10 bases fit TRBD1. The trim removed 4 bases at V and 4 bases at J, leaving 3 bases unmatched. The CDR3 extends over 14 amino acids. Germline CDR1 reads SGHRS; CDR2 reads YFSETQ. CDR3 loop: CASSTTGGADTQYF. The DNA for the CDR3 is TGCGCCAGCAGCACGACAGGGGGCGCAGATACGCAGTATTTT.

The V call is TRBV7-3, the J call TRBJ2-7; 9 bases line up with TRBD1. The ends lost 2 bases at V and 4 bases at J; junction bases unmatched: 3. The CDR3 spans 14 residues. Germline V lookup: CDR1 SGHTA, CDR2 FQGTGA. In nucleotides, the CDR3 is TGTGCCAGCAGCTTAGGCGGGACAGGGTACGAGCAGTACTTC. Translating gives CASSLGGTGYEQYF.

This chain uses TRBV18 with TRBJ2-7, with 11 bases lining up with TRBD1. This CDR3 contains 15 residues. Per the germline V gene, CDR1 is KGHSH and CDR2 is LQKENI. Germline trimming cut 2 bases from V and 2 bases from J; bases unmatched to any gene: 2. CDR3 region: CASSPGQGATYEQYF. As DNA, the CDR3 is TGTGCCAGCTCACCAGGACAGGGGGCGACCTACGAGCAGTACTTC.

J is TRBJ2-1 and V is TRBV4-3; no reliable D call. V dropped 1 base and J dropped 2 bases, with 6 bases sitting between them. Germline CDR1 reads LGHNA; CDR2 reads YSLEER. The CDR3 totals 14 residues. This chain's CDR3 is CASSQVGTYNEQFF. The CDR3 DNA follows: TGCGCCAGCAGCCAAGTTGGCACCTACAATGAGCAGTTCTTC.

The chain couples TRBV25-1 to TRBJ2-2; TRBD1 is a possible D gene (6 bases). The V and J ends lost 6 bases and 2 bases respectively, with 22 bases between them. The CDR3 sequence is 18 residues long. Looked up from germline, CDR1 is MGHDK and CDR2 is SYGVNS. For the CDR3, the DNA is TGTGCCAGCAGCCCTTCCCTTAAAAGGGGGTACAACACCGGGGAGCTGTTTTTT. The encoded protein is CASSPSLKRGYNTGELFF. Full variable domain (remainder filled in from reference TRBV25-1 and TRBJ2-2): EADIYQTPRYLVIGTGKKITLECSQTMGHDKMYWYQQDPGMELHLIHYSYGVNSTEKGDLSSESTVSRIRTEHFPLTLESARPSHTSQYLCASSPSLKRGYNTGELFFGEGSRLTVL.

The chain joins TRBV11-1 to TRBJ2-1, with D possibly being TRBD1 (5 bases). CDR1 is SGHAT and CDR2 is FQDESV in the germline V gene (reference sequence). V was trimmed by 1 base and J by 3 bases, leaving 7 bases between them. CDR3 length: 14 amino acids. CDR3 nucleotide sequence: TGTGCCAGCAGCTTAGAAGGGGTCTACAATGAGCAGTTCTTC. This gives the protein CASSLEGVYNEQFF.

In nucleotides, the CDR3 is TGTGCCAGCATCCCCGGGGGATACACTGAAGCTTTCTTT. This encodes CASIPGGYTEAFF. The chain joins TRBV25-1 to TRBJ1-1; weak D call: TRBD1 (5 bases). V was clipped by 7 bases and J by 3 bases, with 12 bases between them. CDR1 MGHDK and CDR2 SYGVNS come from the germline V gene. The CDR3 length is 13 residues.

The rearrangement joins TRBV28 to TRBJ2-7; 7 bases are shared with TRBD1. This CDR3 is 17 amino acids long. V was pared by 7 bases and J by 2 bases, with 17 bases of the junction left unmatched. Germline loops: CDR1 MDHEN, CDR2 SYDVKM. The CDR3 spells CASNRLTGWDPPYEQYF. The CDR3 DNA reads as TGTGCCAGCAACAGATTGACAGGGTGGGACCCCCCCTACGAGCAGTACTTC.

V gene TRBV3-1 (or the pseudogene TRBV3-2) combines with J gene TRBJ2-1; D not resolved. Germline values: CDR1 LGHDT, CDR2 YNNKEL (reference sequence). This CDR3 is built from 15 residues. With 0 bases removed from V and 4 bases from J, the gap between germline ends came to 10 bases. The DNA of the CDR3 is TGTGCCAGCAGCCAAGATGGCCAGATATACAATGAGCAGTTCTTC. Its protein product is CASSQDGQIYNEQFF.